Presented here are 21 T cell receptor beta chains from one specimen sequenced in a study of low-dose radiotherapy and immunotherapy resistance in tumors. First-strand cDNA used TRAV- and TRBV-specific primers, covering alpha and beta chains. It was with a constant-region primer and a V-primer adapter that TCRs were amplified over approximately 20 PCR cycles. TCRdb ran MiXCR on the reads and lists one entry per CDR3 protein. The table records over 55,000 distinct CDR3 sequences, less than 35% of them present only once. Time point of the sample: before trial treatment. This sample comprised PBMCs, obtained before treatment. These receptors were collected from a female donor with ovarian cancer.

This clonotype was seen more than once but under ten times. The chain uses TRBV7-2 and TRBJ1-3; tentatively, D is TRBD1 (6 bases). Germline V CDR1 and CDR2: SGHTA, FQGNSA. Trimming pared 2 bases from V and 1 base from J, leaving 12 bases between. The CDR3 spans 16 residues. The CDR3 is CASSLQGRGSGNTIYF. The CDR3 nucleotides read TGTGCCAGCAGCTTACAGGGGAGGGGGTCTGGAAACACCATATATTTT.

In its sample, this clonotype was seen many times. The rearrangement uses TRBV29-1 and TRBJ2-2; a possible D gene is TRBD2 (6 bases). Germline V gives CDR1 SQVTM, CDR2 ANQGSEA. The V gene lost 2 bases and the J gene lost 0 bases, with 7 bases spanning the gap. The CDR3 is made up of 14 amino acids. In nucleotides, the CDR3 is TGCAGCGTTGAACTAGCGACGAACACCGGGGAGCTGTTTTTT. Amino acid sequence: CSVELATNTGELFF.

This clonotype was picked up many times. The chain links TRBV24-1 to TRBJ2-7; the match to TRBD1 covers 10 bases. Trimming removed 7 bases from V and 3 bases from J; junction bases left unmatched: 2. Per the germline V gene, CDR1 is KGHDR and CDR2 is SFDVKD. The CDR3 extends over 13 amino acids. This CDR3 is CATRRTGGYEQYF. DNA for the CDR3: TGTGCCACCAGAAGGACAGGGGGCTACGAGCAGTACTTC.

This clonotype occurred once. A far larger clone differs by one base, so this is likely a read error. The chain couples TRBV28 to TRBJ2-1; 10 bases agree with TRBD1. V was clipped by 1 base and J by 13 bases; unmatched bases: 10. The CDR3 length is 15 residues. Germline V CDR1 and CDR2: MDHEN, SYDVKM. CDR3 nucleotides: TGTGCCAGCAGTTTATTGATTGGACAGGGGGAGACCCAGTTCTTC. It translates to CASSLLIGQGETQFF.

The J gene is TRBJ2-3, the V gene TRBV29-1; the D gene is possibly TRBD2 (6 bases). The germline gives CDR1 SQVTM, CDR2 ANQGSEA. Trimming stripped 6 bases from V and 4 bases from J, with 14 bases between. This CDR3 has 13 amino acids. DNA of the CDR3: TGCAGCGTACAACTAGCCCTTGCAGATACGCAGTATTTT. Its translation is CSVQLALADTQYF.

In this sample, this clonotype turned up many times. One end of the junction does not line up with germline, which may come from a read error. V gene TRBV4-1 combines with J gene TRBJ1-2; D is undetermined. The CDR3 spans 16 residues. Germline-derived CDR1 and CDR2 are MGHRA and YSYEKL. The DNA of the CDR3 is TGTGCCAGCAGCCAAACCAACCACAAGACTAACTATGGCTACACCTTC. It translates to CASSQTNHKTNYGYTF.

The J gene is TRBJ2-1, the V gene TRBV19; possibly TRBD1 for D (5 bases). Germline V CDR1 and CDR2: LNHDA, SQIVND (reference sequence). The V and J ends lost 7 bases and 10 bases respectively, with 14 bases between them. The CDR3 runs to 12 residues. Here the CDR3 DNA reads TGTGCCAGTACCTACCTCACAGGAGAGCAGTTCTTC. Translated: CASTYLTGEQFF.

This clonotype was observed at least ten times. This chain uses TRBV27 with TRBJ2-7; D perhaps matches TRBD1 (5 bases). Germline assignment: CDR1 MNHEY and CDR2 SMNVEV (reference sequence). The CDR3 sequence is 14 residues long. V shed 6 bases and J shed 5 bases, with 17 bases lying between them. The CDR3 DNA reads TGTGCCAGCAGCCATCCACAGGTCGTAAACGAGCAGTACTTC. This encodes CASSHPQVVNEQYF.

In this sample, this clonotype turned up a few times. This chain connects TRBV6-8 to TRBJ2-2; TRBD1 agrees at 10 bases. This CDR3 region has 15 residues. With 6 bases clipped from V and 6 bases from J, the junction kept 7 bases outside the gene matches. The germline gives CDR1 MNHGY, CDR2 SAAAGT. The CDR3: CASSWDRGSPGELFF. Here the CDR3 DNA reads TGTGCCAGCAGCTGGGACAGGGGTAGTCCCGGGGAGCTGTTTTTT.

This clonotype was seen many times. V and J are TRBV11-3 and TRBJ2-1; 7 bases match TRBD2. V shed 4 bases and J 5 bases; nucleotides not matched to a gene: 8. Germline assignment: CDR1 SGHNT and CDR2 YENEEA. The CDR3 runs 15 residues. CDR3 region: CASSSRTSFNNEQFF. The CDR3 DNA is TGTGCCAGCAGCTCAAGGACTAGTTTTAACAATGAGCAGTTCTTC.

This clonotype showed up many times. The chain joins TRBV19 to TRBJ1-2, with a tentative D call TRBD1 (5 bases). The CDR3 is 14 residues long. The V gene lost 0 bases and the J gene lost 7 bases, with 12 bases spanning the gap. Per germline, CDR1 LNHDA and CDR2 SQIVND (reference sequence). The CDR3 DNA reads TGTGCCAGTAGTATAGATCGGGACCGGGGTGGCTACACCTTC. As protein: CASSIDRDRGGYTF.

This clonotype came up a few times. A far larger clone is off by one base, so a read error is likely. The chain links TRBV6-2 or TRBV6-3 to TRBJ2-7; D gene ambiguous. The V and J ends lost 0 bases and 7 bases respectively, with 16 bases between them. Germline V gives CDR1 MNHEY, CDR2 SVGEGT. The CDR3 spans 15 residues. The CDR3 coding sequence is TGTGCCAGCAGTTACTCGACCCTAGACTTTAATGAGCAGTACTTC. The encoded protein is CASSYSTLDFNEQYF.

This clonotype was found a few times. Since a much larger clone is just one base distant, this may be a read error. The chain combines TRBV11-1 with TRBJ1-2; D is ambiguous. Trimming removed 3 bases at V and 2 bases at J, with 7 bases between. The CDR3 length is 13 residues. In germline, CDR1 is SGHAT, CDR2 FQDESV (reference sequence). CDR3 nucleotide sequence: TGTGCCAGCAGCTTCGGGCAGAACTATGGCTACACCTTC. Its protein is CASSFGQNYGYTF.

This clonotype was recorded many times. The chain couples TRBV9 to TRBJ2-7, with TRBD1 matching 8 bases. The germline CDR1 and CDR2 sequences are SGDLS and YYNGEE. V lost 3 bases to trimming and J lost 5 bases; unmatched junction nucleotides: 10. The CDR3 spans 15 residues. The CDR3 reads CASSDVAGGEDEQYF. CDR3 coding DNA: TGTGCCAGCAGCGACGTAGCAGGGGGCGAAGACGAGCAGTACTTC. Combining the CDR3 with reference TRBV9 and TRBJ2-7 gives the whole variable domain DSGVTQTPKHLITATGQRVTLRCSPRSGDLSVYWYQQSLDQGLQFLIQYYNGEERAKGNILERFSAQQFPDLHSELNLSSLELGDSALYFCASSDVAGGEDEQYFGPGTRLTVT.

This clonotype appeared a few times. The rearrangement links TRBV10-2 to TRBJ1-6, with 7 bases fitting TRBD1. From germline, CDR1 is WSHSY and CDR2 SAAADI. The CDR3 contains 17 residues. Unmatched junction bases numbered 8, after V lost 6 bases and J lost 0 bases. The CDR3 bases are TGCGCCAGCAGCCCCCTGGACAGGAGCTCCTATAATTCACCCCTCCACTTT. It specifies CASSPLDRSSYNSPLHF.

In this sample, this clonotype turned up many times. The rearrangement uses TRBV12-3 or TRBV12-4 and TRBJ2-1; D gene unclear. The V and J ends lost 9 bases and 0 bases respectively, with 12 bases between them. This CDR3 has 14 amino acids. This chain's CDR3 is CASTTTLSYNEQFF. The CDR3 DNA reads as TGTGCCAGTACTACCACACTCTCCTACAATGAGCAGTTCTTC.

In its sample, this clonotype was seen many times. The chain links TRBV14 to TRBJ2-2; unclear D gene. Germline CDR1 SGHDN, CDR2 FVKESK. V lost 0 bases and J 5 bases, leaving 10 bases between the germline ends. The CDR3 totals 15 residues. The CDR3 reads CASSQDHRSTGELFF. The CDR3 nucleotides are TGTGCCAGCAGCCAAGATCACAGATCAACCGGGGAGCTGTTTTTT.

In its sample, this clonotype was seen many times. The V and J genes are TRBV12-3 or TRBV12-4 and TRBJ1-4; tentative D call: TRBD1 (6 bases). CDR3 size: 15 residues. V was shortened by 6 bases and J by 7 bases, with 18 bases between the two germline ends. The CDR3 nucleotides are TGTGCCAGCAGCACCAAACAGGGCATGGGTGAAAAACTGTTTTTT. It codes for CASSTKQGMGEKLFF.

In its sample, this clonotype was seen many times. This chain links TRBV7-2 with TRBJ1-1, with D possibly being TRBD1 (5 bases). V was trimmed by 1 base and J by 4 bases, leaving 13 bases between them. The CDR3 has 15 residues. Germline V gene data show CDR1 as SGHTA and CDR2 as FQGNSA. CDR3 coding DNA: TGTGCCAGCAGCTTAGAAGTCAGGGTGGGCACTGAAGCTTTCTTT. Its protein is CASSLEVRVGTEAFF.

This clonotype appeared many times. This chain links TRBV18 with TRBJ2-7; no clear D gene. Trimming removed 3 bases from V and 2 bases from J, with 11 bases in between. CDR3 length: 14 residues. Germline V gives CDR1 KGHSH, CDR2 LQKENI. The CDR3 loop is CASSPRTDAYEQYF. CDR3 sequence (DNA): TGTGCCAGCTCACCCCGGACGGACGCCTACGAGCAGTACTTC. The complete variable domain, with remaining parts taken from reference TRBV18 and TRBJ2-7, reads NAGVMQNPRHLVRRRGQEARLRCSPMKGHSHVYWYRQLPEEGLKFMVYLQKENIIDESGMPKERFSAEFPKEGPSILRIQQVVRGDSAAYFCASSPRTDAYEQYFGPGTRLTVT.

Points on this clonotype: This likely reflects a read error, since a far larger clone is one base away. The J gene is TRBJ2-1, the V gene TRBV12-3 or TRBV12-4, with D unresolved. Trimming pared 4 bases from V and 10 bases from J, leaving 11 bases between. This CDR3 is built from 12 residues. This CDR3 reads CASSSYFYEQFF. CDR3 in DNA: TGTGCCAGCAGTTCCTATTTTTACGAGCAGTTCTTC.